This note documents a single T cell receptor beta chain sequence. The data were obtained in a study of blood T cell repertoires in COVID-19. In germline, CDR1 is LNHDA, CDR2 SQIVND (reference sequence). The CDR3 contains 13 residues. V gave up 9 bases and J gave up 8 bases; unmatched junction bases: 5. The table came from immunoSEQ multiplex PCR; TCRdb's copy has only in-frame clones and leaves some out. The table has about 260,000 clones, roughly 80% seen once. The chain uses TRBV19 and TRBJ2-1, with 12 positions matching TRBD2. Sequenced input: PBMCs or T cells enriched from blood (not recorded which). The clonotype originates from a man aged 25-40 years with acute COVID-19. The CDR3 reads CASGTSGYYEQFF. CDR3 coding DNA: TGTGCCAGCGGGACTAGCGGGTATTATGAGCAGTTCTTC.